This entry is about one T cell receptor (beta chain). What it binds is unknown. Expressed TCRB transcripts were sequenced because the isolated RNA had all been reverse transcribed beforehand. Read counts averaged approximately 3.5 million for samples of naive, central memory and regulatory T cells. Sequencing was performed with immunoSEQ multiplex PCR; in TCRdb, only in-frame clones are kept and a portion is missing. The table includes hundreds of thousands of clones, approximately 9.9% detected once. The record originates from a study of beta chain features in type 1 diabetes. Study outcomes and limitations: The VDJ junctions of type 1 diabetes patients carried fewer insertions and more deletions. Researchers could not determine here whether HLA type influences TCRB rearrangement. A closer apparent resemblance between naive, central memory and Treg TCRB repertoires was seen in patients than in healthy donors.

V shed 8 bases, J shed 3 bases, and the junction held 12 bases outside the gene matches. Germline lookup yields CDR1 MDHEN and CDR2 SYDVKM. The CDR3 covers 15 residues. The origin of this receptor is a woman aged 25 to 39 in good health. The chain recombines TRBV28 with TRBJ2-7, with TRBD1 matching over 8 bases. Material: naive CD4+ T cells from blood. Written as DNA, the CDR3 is TGTGCCAGCTGGGGACAGGCGGGGAAATTCTACGAGCAGTACTTC. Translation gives CASWGQAGKFYEQYF.